This note documents a single TCR beta chain sequence. This CDR3 has 12 amino acids. Trimming shortened V by 4 bases and J by 7 bases, and 10 bases separated the two germline ends. CDR1 is SEHNR, CDR2 FQNEAQ, per germline (reference sequence). The data were obtained in a study of PD-1 blockade in classical Hodgkin lymphoma. Time point reported: newly diagnosed, previously untreated cHL patient sample. Assay used: immunoSEQ multiplex PCR; TCRdb lists only in-frame clones, some missing. Among 17,000 or so clones, around 90% were seen once, and the ten largest hold about 4%. The rearrangement links TRBV7-9 to TRBJ1-2; maybe TRBD1 (5 bases). The material sequenced was peripheral blood mononuclear cells (PBMCs). The clonotype comes from a human donor with classical Hodgkin lymphoma. The CDR3: CASSSGTGGYTF. The CDR3 DNA follows: TGTGCCAGCAGCTCCGGGACGGGTGGCTACACCTTC.